This T cell receptor (beta chain) was retrieved from a study of Ad26.COV2.S vaccination and SARS-CoV-2 variants. About the study: Participants got Ad26.COV2.S intramuscularly, once or twice 56 days apart. Study-level results: Placebo recipients had lower spike-specific TCR breadth than vaccine recipients.

Germline CDR1 SGHAT, CDR2 FQNNGV. The CDR3 contains 14 residues. The V end was cut by 5 bases, the J end by 5 bases, with 13 bases between. Some clones are missing from TCRdb's copy, which holds only in-frame ones; the method was immunoSEQ multiplex PCR. The profile shows approximately 300,000 clones, around 84% of them singletons. Worth noting for this clone: Its matching antigen is unknown.

Treatment: 15 to 20 received Ad26.COV2.S at low or high dose, single or two shots; several received placebo; per-sample allocation not given. Sample collection was performed on day 63 after the first vaccine or placebo injection. This adult donor, from Boston, was 18-55 years old. The receptor's source is a person between 18 and 59 years old who received the Ad26.COV2.S COVID-19 vaccine or a placebo. Source: peripheral blood, taken in a trial of Ad26.COV2.S vaccine versus placebo. The J gene is TRBJ2-1, the V gene TRBV11-2; D unresolved. The CDR3 loop is CASSRVVANNEQFF. CDR3 nucleotides: TGTGCCAGCAGCCGGGTGGTAGCTAACAATGAGCAGTTCTTC.